Below, 29 T cell receptor beta chains from the same sample are listed, as sequenced in a study of blood T cell repertoires in COVID-19. Profiled with immunoSEQ multiplex PCR; TCRdb holds only in-frame clones, not every one. The repertoire holds 120,000 to 150,000 clones, with approximately 80% as singletons. Sequencing input: peripheral blood. These receptors were taken from a human donor in a cohort sampled during active COVID-19.

The J gene is TRBJ2-3, the V gene TRBV19; 7 positions match TRBD2. The CDR3 runs 15 residues. The germline V gene encodes CDR1 LNHDA and CDR2 SQIVND (reference sequence). The V gene end was trimmed by 3 bases and the J gene end by 6 bases; junction bases not matched to a gene: 9. CDR3 region: CASSIPGLGGDTQYF. The DNA for the CDR3 is TGTGCCAGTAGTATCCCCGGACTAGGAGGGGATACGCAGTATTTT. Full variable domain (outside the CDR3, taken from reference TRBV19 and TRBJ2-3): DGGITQSPKYLFRKEGQNVTLSCEQNLNHDAMYWYRQDPGQGLRLIYYSQIVNDFQKGDIAEGYSVSREKKESFPLTVTSAQKNPTAFYLCASSIPGLGGDTQYFGPGTRLTVL.

The chain links TRBV6-2 or TRBV6-3 to TRBJ1-5; 10 positions match TRBD1. Germline V gene data show CDR1 as MNHEY and CDR2 as SVGEGT. The CDR3 length is 15 residues. V lost 2 bases to trimming and J lost 7 bases; unmatched junction nucleotides: 5. The CDR3 sequence: CASSYGTGVEQPQHF. The DNA for the CDR3 is TGTGCCAGCAGTTACGGGACAGGGGTAGAGCAGCCCCAGCATTTT.

The V and J genes are TRBV28 and TRBJ2-6; D unresolved. CDR1 MDHEN and CDR2 SYDVKM come from the germline V gene. The CDR3 is made up of 14 amino acids. The V end lost 3 bases, the J end lost 0 bases, and 3 bases lay between the germline ends. CDR3 sequence reads: CASSFFSGANVLTF. Written as DNA, the CDR3 is TGTGCCAGCAGTTTCTTCTCTGGGGCCAACGTCCTGACTTTC.

The rearrangement joins TRBV4-1 to TRBJ1-1; 7 nucleotides line up with TRBD1. The trim removed 0 bases at V and 1 base at J, leaving 8 bases unmatched. The length of the CDR3 is 17 residues. CDR1 is MGHRA and CDR2 is YSYEKL in the germline V gene. CDR3 nucleotides: TGCGCCAGCAGCCAAGATTCTTATCGGACAGGGAACACTGAAGCTTTCTTT. This encodes CASSQDSYRTGNTEAFF.

The gene calls are TRBV5-1 and TRBJ1-3, with 8 nucleotides matching TRBD1. Per the germline V gene, CDR1 is SGHRS and CDR2 is YFSETQ. This CDR3 spans 16 amino acids. Germline trimming cut 4 bases from V and 4 bases from J; bases unmatched to any gene: 10. CDR3 coding DNA: TGCGCCAGCAGCCTCACCGGGACAGGATCGGGAAACACCATATATTTT. Translated: CASSLTGTGSGNTIYF.

The chain carries TRBV19 and TRBJ1-3; D is uncertain. In germline, CDR1 is LNHDA, CDR2 SQIVND (reference sequence). V shed 6 bases and J shed 3 bases, with 15 bases lying between them. The CDR3 is 15 residues long. CDR3 residues: CASSPTGGFGNTIYF. CDR3 DNA sequence: TGTGCCAGTAGCCCCACGGGCGGGTTTGGAAACACCATATATTTT. The full variable domain, completed using reference TRBV19 and TRBJ1-3, is DGGITQSPKYLFRKEGQNVTLSCEQNLNHDAMYWYRQDPGQGLRLIYYSQIVNDFQKGDIAEGYSVSREKKESFPLTVTSAQKNPTAFYLCASSPTGGFGNTIYFGEGSWLTVV.

V and J are TRBV3-1 (or the pseudogene TRBV3-2) and TRBJ2-1; maybe TRBD2 (7 bases). The CDR3 spans 16 residues. Trimming removed 0 bases at V and 7 bases at J, with 16 bases between. The germline gives CDR1 LGHDT, CDR2 YNNKEL (reference sequence). CDR3 sequence: CASSQDGGGPWNEQFF. Written as DNA, the CDR3 is TGTGCCAGCAGCCAAGACGGCGGGGGCCCTTGGAATGAGCAGTTCTTC.

In this sample, this clone turned up once. The chain employs TRBV5-4 and TRBJ2-7; possibly TRBD2 for D (6 bases). Germline lookup yields CDR1 SGHNT and CDR2 YYREEE (reference sequence). Trimming removed 4 bases from V and 0 bases from J, with 14 bases in between. The CDR3 sequence is 15 residues long. CDR3 coding DNA: TGTGCCAGCAGCCGGGGCGGGGCAAACTCCTACGAGCAGTACTTC. This sequence encodes CASSRGGANSYEQYF.

The chain couples TRBV10-3 to TRBJ2-6; unclear D gene. V dropped 7 bases and J dropped 0 bases, with 7 bases sitting between them. The CDR3 extends over 14 amino acids. Germline CDR1 ENHRY, CDR2 SYGVKD. CDR3 nucleotide sequence: TGTGCCATCACTGGCATCTCTGGGGCCAACGTCCTGACTTTC. The encoded protein is CAITGISGANVLTF.

This chain links TRBV7-2 with TRBJ2-7, with a tentative D call TRBD1 (6 bases). The germline gives CDR1 SGHTA, CDR2 FQGNSA. V gave up 4 bases and J gave up 3 bases, with 16 bases separating them. The CDR3 is 15 amino acids. The CDR3 reads CASSYSTGQSYEQYF. CDR3 DNA sequence: TGTGCCAGCAGCTACTCTACCGGACAGAGCTACGAGCAGTACTTC. The full variable domain, completed using reference TRBV7-2 and TRBJ2-7, is GAGVSQSPSNKVTEKGKDVELRCDPISGHTALYWYRQSLGQGLEFLIYFQGNSAPDKSGLPSDRFSAERTGGSVSTLTIQRTQQEDSAVYLCASSYSTGQSYEQYFGPGTRLTVT.

The V call is TRBV2, the J call TRBJ2-7, with 14 bases fitting TRBD2. The CDR3 is 18 amino acids. Germline V lookup: CDR1 SNHLY, CDR2 FYNNEI. The V and J ends lost 2 bases and 3 bases, in that order; junction bases with no gene match: 9. In DNA form, the CDR3 reads TGTGCCAGCAGTGAACGACTAGCGGGGGGGCTTAGTATCTACGAGCAGTACTTC. This sequence encodes CASSERLAGGLSIYEQYF.

The chain combines TRBV3-1 (or the pseudogene TRBV3-2) with TRBJ2-7; 10 bases are shared with TRBD2. This CDR3 is 13 amino acids long. V was pared by 2 bases and J by 5 bases, with 0 bases of the junction left unmatched. In germline, CDR1 is LGHDT, CDR2 YNNKEL (reference sequence). DNA of the CDR3: TGTGCCAGCAGCCAACTAGCGGGGGACGAGCAGTACTTC. Amino acid sequence: CASSQLAGDEQYF.

The chain couples TRBV6-5 to TRBJ2-7, with TRBD2 identical over 7 bases. The V gene's germline CDR1 is MNHEY and CDR2 SVGAGI. V lost 4 bases to trimming and J lost 0 bases; unmatched junction nucleotides: 3. CDR3 size: 14 residues. The CDR3 loop is CASSSGGASYEQYF. Written as DNA, the CDR3 is TGTGCCAGCAGTTCGGGGGGTGCCTCCTACGAGCAGTACTTC.

The rearrangement joins TRBV7-2 to TRBJ1-6; D unclear. V lost 4 bases and J 7 bases, leaving 8 bases between the germline ends. Per germline, CDR1 SGHTA and CDR2 FQGNSA. The CDR3 runs 13 residues. The CDR3 DNA reads as TGTGCCAGCAGCTCTACCCTAAATTCACCCCTCCACTTT. Residues: CASSSTLNSPLHF. Full variable domain (outside the CDR3, taken from reference TRBV7-2 and TRBJ1-6): GAGVSQSPSNKVTEKGKDVELRCDPISGHTALYWYRQSLGQGLEFLIYFQGNSAPDKSGLPSDRFSAERTGGSVSTLTIQRTQQEDSAVYLCASSSTLNSPLHFGNGTRLTVT.

The chain recombines TRBV9 with TRBJ2-1; the match to TRBD2 covers 13 bases. The CDR3 loop spans 16 amino acids. Unmatched junction bases numbered 7, after V lost 4 bases and J lost 6 bases. Germline CDR1 is SGDLS and CDR2 is YYNGEE. The CDR3 here is CASSFRLAGGSNEQFF. The CDR3 coding sequence is TGTGCCAGCAGCTTTAGACTAGCGGGGGGTTCCAATGAGCAGTTCTTC.

The J gene is TRBJ2-7, the V gene TRBV14, with 8 bases aligning to TRBD1. Germline CDR1 reads SGHDN; CDR2 reads FVKESK. The V gene end was trimmed by 4 bases and the J gene end by 4 bases; junction bases not matched to a gene: 12. The length of the CDR3 is 16 residues. In DNA form, the CDR3 reads TGTGCCAGCAGCCTAACGGGACAGGCCCAACCGTACGAGCAGTACTTC. Translation gives CASSLTGQAQPYEQYF.

The chain employs TRBV7-2 and TRBJ2-7; TRBD1 matches 7 bases. Germline V gene sequence: CDR1 SGHTA, CDR2 FQGNSA. The length of the CDR3 is 16 residues. V lost 4 bases and J lost 2; bases outside the gene matches: 11. The CDR3 DNA sequence: TGTGCCAGCAGCTCACGAGGGGGCAGGCAGGCCTACGAGCAGTACTTC. Its translation: CASSSRGGRQAYEQYF.

The V gene is TRBV10-3, the J gene TRBJ1-1, with TRBD1 as a possible D gene (5 bases). V lost 5 bases and J 4 bases, leaving 14 bases between the germline ends. Germline V CDR1 and CDR2: ENHRY, SYGVKD. The CDR3 has 14 residues. The CDR3 spells CAISWDSARTEAFF. CDR3 DNA: TGTGCCATCAGTTGGGACTCGGCGCGCACTGAAGCTTTCTTT.

The chain couples TRBV10-3 to TRBJ2-7; 7 nucleotides align to TRBD2. The CDR3 extends over 15 amino acids. CDR1 is ENHRY and CDR2 is SYGVKD in the germline V gene. J gave up 2 bases and V 6 bases, and 10 bases lay outside the gene matches. This CDR3 reads CAISLGGGTPYEQYF. The DNA for the CDR3 is TGTGCCATCAGCCTGGGGGGAGGGACGCCCTACGAGCAGTACTTC.

CDR3 region: CASSQDLREIYGYTF. CDR3 DNA: TGTGCCAGCAGCCAAGATTTACGGGAGATATATGGCTACACCTTC. The chain joins TRBV3-1 (or the pseudogene TRBV3-2) to TRBJ1-2; no firm D call. The V gene's germline CDR1 is LGHDT and CDR2 YNNKEL (reference sequence). V lost 0 bases and J lost 5, with 13 bases in between. The length of the CDR3 is 15 residues.

The V gene is TRBV4-1, the J gene TRBJ2-3; D is perhaps TRBD2 (6 bases). V dropped 3 bases and J dropped 2 bases, with 21 bases sitting between them. Germline V lookup: CDR1 MGHRA, CDR2 YSYEKL. This CDR3 contains 18 residues. CDR3 protein: CASSHSPKAGSSTDTQYF. CDR3 DNA sequence: TGCGCCAGCAGCCATTCCCCCAAAGCGGGCAGCTCCACAGATACGCAGTATTTT.

The table lists this clone with a few counts. This chain joins TRBV6-5 and TRBJ1-5; weak D call: TRBD1 (5 bases). From germline, CDR1 is MNHEY and CDR2 SVGAGI. Trimming removed 6 bases from V and 3 bases from J, with 12 bases in between. This CDR3 has 14 residues. CDR3 in amino acids: CASSLTVVNQPQHF. CDR3 coding DNA: TGTGCCAGCAGCTTGACAGTAGTCAATCAGCCCCAGCATTTT.

The J gene is TRBJ2-1, the V gene TRBV7-9; maybe TRBD2 (6 bases). The CDR3 has 12 residues. V lost 4 bases and J lost 15, with 16 bases in between. Germline CDR1 SEHNR, CDR2 FQNEAQ (reference sequence). The CDR3 DNA reads as TGTGCCAGCAGCTGGAGGGCCTTAGGGCGGTTCTTC. It encodes CASSWRALGRFF.

The chain uses TRBV30 and TRBJ2-5; D uncertain. Germline V gene lookup returns CDR1 GTSNPN and CDR2 SVGIG (reference sequence). Trimming left V 0 bases short and J 0 bases short, with 8 bases between. CDR3 length: 14 amino acids. In nucleotides, the CDR3 is TGTGCCTGGAGTGTTCGCCGGTACCAAGAGACCCAGTACTTC. This encodes CAWSVRRYQETQYF.

This chain joins TRBV18 and TRBJ2-1; maybe TRBD1 (6 bases). CDR3 size: 16 residues. The V end lost 1 base, the J end lost 4 bases, and 14 bases lay between the germline ends. CDR1 and CDR2 (germline): KGHSH, LQKENI. The CDR3 loop reads CASSPQGVDRYNEQFF. The CDR3 DNA follows: TGTGCCAGCTCACCACAAGGTGTGGACAGATACAATGAGCAGTTCTTC.

The chain has TRBV20-1 and TRBJ2-5; 10 nucleotides match TRBD1. The germline gives CDR1 DFQATT, CDR2 SNEGSKA (reference sequence). This CDR3 spans 11 amino acids. CDR3 residues: CRQDRGETQYF. The CDR3 DNA is TGCAGACAGGACAGGGGGGAGACCCAGTACTTC.

The chain has TRBV5-4 and TRBJ1-2, with D perhaps TRBD1 (5 bases). V was shortened by 0 bases and J by 5 bases, with 14 bases between the two germline ends. The CDR3 sequence is 15 residues long. Germline values: CDR1 SGHNT, CDR2 YYREEE (reference sequence). The CDR3 sequence: CASSLAGREGYGYTF. The CDR3 DNA sequence: TGTGCCAGCAGCTTGGCCGGCAGGGAGGGGTATGGCTACACCTTC.

The gene calls are TRBV23-1 and TRBJ2-5; 7 nucleotides match TRBD1. TRBV23-1 is classed as an ORF, of uncertain function. Trimming removed 4 bases from V and 1 base from J; junction bases left unmatched: 3. CDR3 length: 14 residues. Here the CDR3 reads CASSLRTGQETQYF. The DNA for the CDR3 is TGCGCCAGCAGTCTCCGGACAGGCCAAGAGACCCAGTACTTC.

The chain combines TRBV15 with TRBJ2-7; 11 bases align to TRBD2. Germline CDR1 LNHNV, CDR2 YYDKDF (reference sequence). The CDR3 contains 16 residues. Germline trimming cut 2 bases from V and 2 bases from J; bases unmatched to any gene: 5. CDR3: CATSRRAGLAAYEQYF. In DNA, the CDR3 is TGTGCCACCAGCAGACGAGCGGGACTAGCGGCCTACGAGCAGTACTTC. Full variable domain (rest looked up from reference TRBV15 and TRBJ2-7): DAMVIQNPRYQVTQFGKPVTLSCSQTLNHNVMYWYQQKSSQAPKLLFHYYDKDFNNEADTPDNFQSRRPNTSFCFLDIRSPGLGDTAMYLCATSRRAGLAAYEQYFGPGTRLTVT.